This TCR beta chain derives from a study of shared clonotypes between healthy human individuals. About the study: The study used three CD4 naive, three CD4 memory, two CD8 naive and one CD8 memory plate per donor. Study-wide points: Clonotypes which were not shared had lower generation probabilities than clonotypes that all four donors shared. Blood was the sole source, and tissue repertoires probably differ.

Naive CD8 populations comprised CD45RO-negative cells positively selected for CCR7, excluding terminally differentiated effector memory CD45RA+ cells. TCRdb's copy holds only in-frame clones and misses some; the assay was immunoSEQ multiplex PCR. Here the sample spans some 1,900,000 clones, approximately 94% being singletons. Remarks on this clone: Its antigen is as yet unknown.

The CDR3 spans 15 residues. V was pared by 5 bases and J by 4 bases, with 6 bases of the junction left unmatched. The germline CDR1 and CDR2 sequences are MNHEY and SMNVEV (reference sequence). Input material: naive CD8+ T cells sorted from blood. The receptor was derived from a young man in good health. The V call is TRBV27, the J call TRBJ1-5; TRBD1 matches 9 bases. CDR3 sequence (DNA): TGTGCCAGCAGTAACTGGACAGGGGCGAATCAGCCCCAGCATTTT. Translation gives CASSNWTGANQPQHF.